This entry describes one T cell receptor beta chain. Its antigen is currently unknown. These data come from a study of vaccination effects on CD4 cells after COVID-19. Repertoires were generated with immunoSEQ multiplex PCR, while TCRdb's copy carries only in-frame clones and drops some. The table has about 22,000 clones, roughly 73% seen once; the top ten hold roughly 25%. Antigen-specific CD4+ T cells were expanded with viral peptide pools in the ViraFEST assay before sequencing. Subsequent to a culture period of less than twelve days, CD4+ T cells were isolated. No vaccinee had earlier SARS-CoV-2 infection, and nucleocapsid antibodies were negative. For each well, two million PBMC were cultured with 10 IU/ml IL-2 and 9.5 to 10 ug/ml peptides. The sequence derives from a human donor who received a COVID-19 vaccine. The source material was CD4+ T cells from PBMCs cultured with HCoV-NL63 spike peptides, sampled before COVID-19 vaccination.

The CDR3 loop reads CASTTAGNTIYF. Written as DNA, the CDR3 is TGTGCCAGCACGACAGCCGGAAACACCATATATTTT. This chain uses TRBV2 with TRBJ1-3, with D possibly matching TRBD1 (5 bases). This CDR3 has 12 amino acids. CDR1 and CDR2 (germline): SNHLY, FYNNEI. The V and J ends lost 7 bases and 4 bases respectively, with 8 bases between them. The complete variable domain, with remaining parts taken from reference TRBV2 and TRBJ1-3, reads EPEVTQTPSHQVTQMGQEVILRCVPISNHLYFYWYRQILGQKVEFLVSFYNNEISEKSEIFDDQFSVERPDGSNFTLKIRSTKLEDSAMYFCASTTAGNTIYFGEGSWLTVV.